This T cell receptor (beta chain) derives from a study of T cells in Graves' hyperthyroidism and ophthalmopathy. Whole-study findings and limits: Patients with ophthalmopathy were separated from those with stable hyperthyroidism by a 13 V-J model.

This clonotype was observed a handful of times. The antigen is unknown. Clinical symptoms, serum thyroxine, TRAb, thyroid ultrasound and orbital computed tomography informed diagnoses. The CDR3 regions of TCR beta were amplified from RNA transcripts. HTBI primers were employed in a first-round RT-PCR of the TCR CDR3. TCRdb ran MiXCR on the multiplex PCR reads and lists one entry per CDR3 protein. The sample lists about 510,000 distinct CDR3 sequences; about 46% were seen once. The V gene's germline CDR1 is ENHRY and CDR2 SYGVKD. Germline trimming cut 10 bases from V and 0 bases from J; bases unmatched to any gene: 8. The CDR3 is 15 residues long.

The rearrangement links TRBV10-3 to TRBJ2-3, with 9 bases aligning to TRBD2. The sequencing input was peripheral blood or thyroid tissue (not recorded which). This receptor was identified in an adult woman with Graves' disease, either hyperthyroidism or ophthalmopathy (not recorded which). This CDR3 reads CATRREGTSTDTQYF. The CDR3 DNA sequence: TGTGCCACCAGGCGGGAGGGGACTAGCACAGATACGCAGTATTTT.